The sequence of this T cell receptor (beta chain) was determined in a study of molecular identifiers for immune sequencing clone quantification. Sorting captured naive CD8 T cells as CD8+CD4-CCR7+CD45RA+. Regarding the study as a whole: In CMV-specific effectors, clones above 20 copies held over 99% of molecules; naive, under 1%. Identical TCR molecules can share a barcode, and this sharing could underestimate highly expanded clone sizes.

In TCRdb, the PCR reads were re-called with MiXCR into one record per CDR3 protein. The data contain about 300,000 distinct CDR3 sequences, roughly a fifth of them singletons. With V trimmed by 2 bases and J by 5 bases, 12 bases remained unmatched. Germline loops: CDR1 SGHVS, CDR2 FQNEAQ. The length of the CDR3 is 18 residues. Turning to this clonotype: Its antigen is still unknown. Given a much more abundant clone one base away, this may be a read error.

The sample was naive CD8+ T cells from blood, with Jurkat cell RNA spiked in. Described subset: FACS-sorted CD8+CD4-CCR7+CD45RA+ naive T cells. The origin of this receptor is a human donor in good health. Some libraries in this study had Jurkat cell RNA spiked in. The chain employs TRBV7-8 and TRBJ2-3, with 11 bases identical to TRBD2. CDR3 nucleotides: TGTGCCAGCAGCTTACGGCCTAGCGGGGGGCTGACCATAGATACGCAGTATTTT. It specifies CASSLRPSGGLTIDTQYF.